This TCR beta chain is from a study of Ad26.COV2.S vaccination and SARS-CoV-2 variants. Study-wide context: Donor had been placed in the Ad26.COV2.S arm of the COV1001 trial.

Germline assignment: CDR1 SGHAT and CDR2 FQNNGV. CDR3 length: 15 amino acids. Trimming at V came to 7 bases and at J to 3 bases, leaving 10 bases not matched to a gene. The assay was immunoSEQ multiplex PCR, and TCRdb's table has in-frame clones only and misses some. The sample holds about 680,000 clones; around 90% are singletons and the top ten take about 1.5%. As to treatment: some 20 received Ad26.COV2.S at low or high dose, single or two shots; about 5 received placebo; per-sample allocation not given. Vaccine and placebo recipients were sampled on day 63 after the first injection. Within Boston, the person who donated was an adult of 18-55 years.

The sequences come from peripheral blood, collected in a trial of Ad26.COV2.S vaccine versus placebo. This rearrangement joins TRBV11-2 to TRBJ2-7; 9 positions match TRBD1. The TCR sequence derives from a person between 18 and 65 years old who received the Ad26.COV2.S COVID-19 vaccine or a placebo. CDR3 in amino acids: CASISGQGFFYEQYF. DNA for the CDR3: TGTGCCAGCATCTCCGGACAGGGGTTTTTCTACGAGCAGTACTTC.